These T cell receptor beta chains were read from a single sample in a study of blood T cell repertoires in COVID-19. TCRdb keeps only in-frame clones here, not all; method: immunoSEQ multiplex PCR. The table has hundreds of thousands of clones, 80% to 85% seen once; the top ten hold about 20%. Material for sequencing was peripheral blood. These receptors were obtained from a man between 25 and 39 years old with active or convalescent COVID-19. The CDR3 runs from the conserved cysteine through the conserved F or W. D genes are given only for firm matches. Rows give clone size only sometimes, using once, few, many, or a class for an expanded clone.

V gene	clone size	J gene	D gene	CDR3 protein	CDR3 DNA
TRBV18	once	TRBJ2-2	.	CASSQPSLTGELFF	TGTGCCAGCTCACAACCGTCCCTCACCGGGGAGCTGTTTTTT
TRBV6-1	once	TRBJ1-1	.	CASSFDRQADPVF	TGTGCCAGCAGTTTCGACCGACAGGCCGACCCTGTTTTT
TRBV4-3	.	TRBJ2-7	.	CASSQDQGQGTYEQYF	TGCGCCAGCAGCCAAGATCAGGGCCAGGGGACCTACGAGCAGTACTTC
TRBV28	.	TRBJ1-1	TRBD1	CASRVQGARNTEAFF	TGTGCCAGCAGAGTCCAGGGGGCGCGGAACACTGAAGCTTTCTTT
TRBV9	once	TRBJ2-2	.	CASSLGSHRELFF	TGTGCCAGCAGCCTGGGCTCCCACCGGGAGCTGTTTTTT
TRBV2	.	TRBJ1-1	.	CASTRRRDDTEAFF	TGTGCCAGCACCCGAAGGAGGGATGACACTGAAGCTTTCTTT
TRBV5-8	.	TRBJ2-7	TRBD1	CASSRSFGDRVHEQYF	TGTGCCAGCAGCCGGAGCTTCGGGGACAGGGTCCACGAGCAGTACTTC
TRBV27	.	TRBJ2-1	TRBD2	CATSSGRAYNEQFF	TGTGCCACCTCCAGCGGGAGGGCCTACAATGAGCAGTTCTTC
TRBV4-1	few	TRBJ2-2	.	CASSQAGYAGELFF	TGCGCCAGCAGCCAAGCGGGTTACGCCGGGGAGCTGTTTTTT
TRBV5-4	.	TRBJ2-5	.	CASSFGSRLETQYF	TGTGCCAGCAGCTTTGGTAGCCGGTTAGAGACCCAGTACTTC
TRBV5-1	.	TRBJ2-3	TRBD2	CASSSGTRTDTQYF	TGCGCCAGCAGCAGCGGGACGCGCACAGATACGCAGTATTTT
TRBV19	.	TRBJ1-5	.	CASRIGSYGNQPQHF	TGTGCCAGTAGAATCGGTAGTTACGGCAATCAGCCCCAGCATTTT
TRBV4-2	.	TRBJ2-6	.	CASSQDSKPGANVLTF	TGTGCCAGCAGCCAAGACAGTAAACCTGGGGCCAACGTCCTGACTTTC
TRBV24-1	once	TRBJ2-2	.	CATSDLGVGESGELFF	TGTGCCACCAGTGACTTGGGGGTGGGAGAGTCCGGGGAGCTGTTTTTT
TRBV30	.	TRBJ1-2	.	CAWTRGQGGYTF	TGTGCCTGGACGCGGGGGCAAGGGGGCTACACCTTC
TRBV3-1/TRBV3-2	.	TRBJ1-5	.	CASSRGGGNQPQHF	TGTGCCAGCAGCCGGGGAGGGGGGAATCAGCCCCAGCATTTT
TRBV19	.	TRBJ2-7	TRBD2	CASSRLADPYEQYF	TGTGCCAGTAGCCGACTAGCGGATCCCTACGAGCAGTACTTC
TRBV10-2	.	TRBJ1-5	TRBD1	CATRTGDSNQPQHF	TGCGCCACACGGACAGGGGATAGCAATCAGCCCCAGCATTTT
TRBV28	.	TRBJ1-2	.	CASSKRGGTGDGYTF	TGTGCCAGCAGCAAACGGGGGGGGACTGGCGATGGCTACACCTTC
TRBV29-1	.	TRBJ2-1	TRBD2	CSVAGGTSPYNEQFF	TGCAGCGTTGCGGGGGGGACTTCCCCCTACAATGAGCAGTTCTTC
TRBV6-5	.	TRBJ2-5	.	CASSYSIRGGETQYF	TGTGCCAGCAGTTACTCGATCAGAGGGGGAGAGACCCAGTACTTC
TRBV29-1	.	TRBJ1-1	.	CSARKGRGTEAFF	TGCAGCGCCCGTAAGGGGCGGGGCACTGAAGCTTTCTTT
TRBV9	.	TRBJ1-1	TRBD1	CASSLGTGGQLNTEAFF	TGTGCCAGCAGCCTGGGCACAGGGGGCCAATTAAACACTGAAGCTTTCTTT
TRBV19	.	TRBJ2-3	TRBD2	CASSTPMGSGGATDTQYF	TGTGCCAGTAGTACCCCGATGGGGAGCGGGGGGGCCACAGATACGCAGTATTTT
TRBV5-4	.	TRBJ1-2	TRBD1	CASSLAKAGQGLNGYTF	TGTGCCAGCAGCTTGGCCAAAGCGGGACAGGGGCTAAATGGCTACACCTTC
TRBV19	.	TRBJ2-6	.	CASSISGANVLTF	TGTGCCAGTAGTATATCGGGGGCCAACGTCCTGACTTTC
TRBV4-3	.	TRBJ2-2	.	CASSQYPETGELFF	TGCGCCAGCAGCCAATACCCGGAGACCGGGGAGCTGTTTTTT
TRBV23-1	.	TRBJ2-1	.	CASNSLCLSSYNEQFF	TGCGCCAGCAATAGCCTCTGCCTTAGCTCCTACAATGAGCAGTTCTTC
TRBV15	once	TRBJ1-2	.	CATSRGSGTDYGYTF	TGTGCCACCAGCAGAGGAAGTGGTACGGACTATGGCTACACCTTC
TRBV19	.	TRBJ1-1	TRBD1	CASSIYRGTAEAFF	TGTGCCAGTAGTATCTACCGTGGGACAGCTGAAGCTTTCTTT
TRBV3-1/TRBV3-2	.	TRBJ2-5	.	CASSQRAAETQYF	TGTGCCAGCAGCCAGCGGGCGGCGGAGACCCAGTACTTC
TRBV28	.	TRBJ2-6	.	CASSKEGGAGANVLTF	TGTGCCAGCAGTAAGGAGGGAGGAGCTGGGGCCAACGTCCTGACTTTC
TRBV27	.	TRBJ2-7	.	CASSLSGPTGWYYEQYF	TGTGCCAGCAGTTTATCTGGCCCGACGGGGTGGTACTACGAGCAGTACTTC
TRBV6-2/TRBV6-3	.	TRBJ2-5	.	CASSYRRGRGGETQYF	TGTGCCAGCAGTTACAGGAGGGGCCGGGGAGGAGAGACCCAGTACTTC
TRBV20-1	.	TRBJ1-6	.	CSARDISPLHF	TGCAGTGCTAGAGATATTTCACCCCTCCACTTT
TRBV27	once	TRBJ2-7	TRBD2	CASRLAGFYEQYF	TGTGCCAGCAGACTAGCGGGGTTTTACGAGCAGTACTTC
TRBV5-5	.	TRBJ2-7	TRBD1	CASSFLQGYEQYF	TGTGCCAGCAGCTTTTTACAGGGGTACGAGCAGTACTTC
TRBV29-1	.	TRBJ1-1	.	CSAARGKAEAFF	TGCAGCGCGGCCAGGGGTAAGGCTGAAGCTTTCTTT
TRBV15	.	TRBJ1-4	.	CATSSGGRDEKLFF	TGTGCCACCAGCAGTGGGGGGAGGGATGAAAAACTGTTTTTT
TRBV30	.	TRBJ2-6	TRBD2	CAWRSIAGGLTGANVLTF	TGTGCCTGGAGAAGTATAGCGGGGGGGCTTACTGGGGCCAACGTCCTGACTTTC
TRBV24-1	.	TRBJ2-3	TRBD2	CATSDSGGASDTQYF	TGTGCCACCAGTGATAGCGGGGGGGCTTCAGATACGCAGTATTTT
TRBV6-1	.	TRBJ2-5	.	CASSEAILQGETQYF	TGTGCCAGCAGTGAAGCGATCCTGCAGGGAGAGACCCAGTACTTC
TRBV27	.	TRBJ2-7	.	CASSFSSQGSYEQYF	TGTGCCAGCAGTTTTTCGTCACAGGGCTCCTACGAGCAGTACTTC
TRBV5-1	.	TRBJ1-2	.	CASSYGDSTNGYTF	TGCGCCAGCAGTTATGGAGACAGTACTAATGGCTACACCTTC
TRBV6-6	.	TRBJ1-5	TRBD1	CASSYEGGYQPQHF	TGTGCCAGCAGTTACGAAGGGGGCTATCAGCCCCAGCATTTT
TRBV2	many	TRBJ2-7	TRBD2	CASSTASGTREQYF	TGTGCCAGCAGTACGGCTAGCGGAACAAGGGAGCAGTACTTC
TRBV6-5	.	TRBJ1-1	TRBD1	CASIPTGQGAGAFF	TGTGCCAGCATCCCCACAGGGCAGGGGGCCGGAGCTTTCTTT
TRBV18	once	TRBJ2-2	TRBD2	CASSPGRGSTGELFF	TGTGCCAGCTCACCAGGGAGGGGTAGCACCGGGGAGCTGTTTTTT
TRBV7-9	.	TRBJ2-3	TRBD1	CASSVHPQGVPTDTQYF	TGTGCCAGCAGCGTCCACCCACAGGGGGTCCCCACAGATACGCAGTATTTT
TRBV14	.	TRBJ1-6	.	CASSRQLHNSPLHF	TGTGCCAGCAGCCGACAGCTACATAATTCACCCCTCCACTTT